This is a list of T cell receptor beta chains from one sample in a study of cytomegalovirus exposure and HLA in healthy donors. The repertoire was sequenced with immunoSEQ multiplex PCR; TCRdb's copy has only in-frame clones and lacks some. The sample lists around 180,000 clones; about four fifths were seen once. The source material was PBMCs. The receptors stem from a man younger than 30 in good health and CMV-seronegative. Each CDR3 is given with its conserved first and last residue. Fields, in order: CDR3 protein, CDR3 DNA, clone size, V gene, D gene, J gene. The D gene is left open where the match is weak. The size entry is marked missing in some rows and otherwise reads once, few, many or a size class.

CASSQESVGRDTQYF	TGCGCCAGCAGCCAAGAAAGTGTGGGGAGAGATACGCAGTATTTT	few	TRBV4-3	-	TRBJ2-3
CASSSRQIQHF	TGTGCCAGCAGTTCCAGGCAAATCCAGCATTTT	-	TRBV28	-	TRBJ1-5
CASTLYEQYF	TGTGCCAGCACCCTCTACGAGCAGTACTTC	-	TRBV2	-	TRBJ2-7
CASRSGTSVANEQFF	TGTGCCAGCAGATCGGGGACTAGCGTAGCCAATGAGCAGTTCTTC	-	TRBV6-1	TRBD2	TRBJ2-1
CASSQGLETDTQYF	TGCGCCAGCAGCCAAGGACTAGAGACAGATACGCAGTATTTT	-	TRBV4-1	-	TRBJ2-3
CASGGGSYEEQYF	TGTGCCAGTGGCGGGGGGTCCTACGAGGAGCAGTACTTC	-	TRBV19	TRBD2	TRBJ2-7
CASSTSGNTYEQYF	TGTGCCAGCAGCACGAGCGGGAATACCTACGAGCAGTACTTC	-	TRBV7-9	TRBD2	TRBJ2-7
CASSPVGGEHEQYF	TGTGCCAGCAGCCCAGTTGGCGGGGAACACGAGCAGTACTTC	-	TRBV5-5	-	TRBJ2-7
CASSQDWGGSLTYEQYF	TGCGCCAGCAGCCAAGATTGGGGGGGGAGTTTGACCTACGAGCAGTACTTC	-	TRBV4-3	TRBD2	TRBJ2-7
CASSPRLLTGGGNTIYF	TGTGCCAGCTCACCGCGGCTCCTGACTGGCGGTGGAAACACCATATATTTT	-	TRBV18	-	TRBJ1-3
CASSQGLAGGQETQYF	TGCGCCAGCAGCCAGGGACTAGCGGGAGGGCAAGAGACCCAGTACTTC	-	TRBV4-1	TRBD2	TRBJ2-5
CASSLVAVRDGGFGYTF	TGTGCCAGCAGCTTAGTAGCGGTTCGGGACGGCGGTTTTGGCTACACCTTC	-	TRBV7-9	-	TRBJ1-2
CASSMTVSGNTIYF	TGTGCCAGCAGCATGACAGTCTCTGGAAACACCATATATTTT	-	TRBV9	-	TRBJ1-3
CASSMRTANTGELFF	TGTGCCAGCAGCATGAGGACAGCCAACACCGGGGAGCTGTTTTTT	-	TRBV5-4	-	TRBJ2-2
CASSDSRDTQYF	TGTGCCAGCAGCGACTCTCGGGATACGCAGTATTTT	-	TRBV6-5	-	TRBJ2-3
CAISPSSGDNEQFF	TGTGCCATCAGCCCCTCCTCTGGAGACAATGAGCAGTTCTTC	-	TRBV10-3	-	TRBJ2-1
CASRRTQGIIETQYF	TGTGCCAGCCGTAGGACACAGGGTATCATAGAGACCCAGTACTTC	-	TRBV27	-	TRBJ2-5
CASSPQGARVAEAFF	TGTGCCAGCAGCCCACAGGGGGCAAGGGTAGCTGAAGCTTTCTTT	few	TRBV13	TRBD1	TRBJ1-1
CATMGQNEKLFF	TGTGCCACCATGGGACAGAATGAAAAACTGTTTTTT	once	TRBV28	TRBD1	TRBJ1-4
CASSALGALVHEQYF	TGTGCCAGCAGTGCCCTGGGAGCTTTGGTCCACGAGCAGTACTTC	-	TRBV6-5	-	TRBJ2-7
CASSLVETLGTEKLFF	TGTGCCAGCAGCTTGGTCGAGACCCTAGGCACGGAAAAACTGTTTTTT	-	TRBV5-5	-	TRBJ1-4
CASSEGLAANEQFF	TGTGCCAGCAGTGAGGGACTAGCGGCGAATGAGCAGTTCTTC	-	TRBV6-4	TRBD2	TRBJ2-1
CASTGGAAEEQFF	TGTGCCAGTACGGGCGGGGCGGCAGAGGAGCAGTTCTTC	once	TRBV19	-	TRBJ2-1
CASSTGQDSNQPQHF	TGTGCCAGCAGTACGGGACAGGATAGCAATCAGCCCCAGCATTTT	few	TRBV2	TRBD1	TRBJ1-5
CASSIQGSSAFF	TGTGCCAGTAGTATACAGGGGTCGTCGGCTTTCTTT	-	TRBV19	-	TRBJ1-1
CATRTSTYEQYF	TGTGCCACCCGGACATCCACCTACGAGCAGTACTTC	-	TRBV28	-	TRBJ2-7
CASSQTYGGPRELFF	TGCGCCAGCAGCCAAACCTACGGAGGACCCCGGGAGCTGTTTTTT	-	TRBV4-1	-	TRBJ2-2
CASSLERDYGYTF	TGCGCCAGCAGCTTGGAACGCGATTATGGCTACACCTTC	-	TRBV5-1	-	TRBJ1-2
CASSQSTGSNQPQHF	TGCGCCAGCAGCCAATCGACAGGGAGCAATCAGCCCCAGCATTTT	few	TRBV4-3	TRBD1	TRBJ1-5
CASSQPGSTNEKLFF	TGCGCCAGCAGCCAACCAGGTTCAACTAATGAAAAACTGTTTTTT	-	TRBV4-1	-	TRBJ1-4
CASSQVTVQETQYF	TGTGCCAGCAGCCAAGTAACAGTCCAAGAGACCCAGTACTTC	-	TRBV4-2	-	TRBJ2-5
CASGPGGAARQETQYF	TGTGCCAGCGGACCAGGGGGAGCGGCAAGACAAGAGACCCAGTACTTC	-	TRBV5-4	TRBD1	TRBJ2-5
CASSGRGQTGGYGYTF	TGTGCCAGCAGCGGAAGAGGACAGACCGGCGGCTATGGCTACACCTTC	-	TRBV9	-	TRBJ1-2
CASSLLQGNNSPLHF	TGTGCCAGCAGCTTATTACAGGGTAATAATTCACCCCTCCACTTT	-	TRBV27	-	TRBJ1-6
CASSSGQGIGQPQHF	TGTGCCAGCAGCTCCGGACAGGGGATAGGTCAGCCCCAGCATTTT	-	TRBV7-9	TRBD1	TRBJ1-5
CASSYSGTGDYGYTF	TGTGCCAGCAGTTACTCTGGGACAGGGGACTATGGCTACACCTTC	-	TRBV6-5	TRBD1	TRBJ1-2
CASSSAFGTEVMNTEAFF	TGTGCCAGCAGTAGCGCTTTCGGGACAGAGGTCATGAACACTGAAGCTTTCTTT	-	TRBV27	TRBD1	TRBJ1-1
CASHSTGDTEAFF	TGTGCCAGTCACTCTACCGGGGACACTGAAGCTTTCTTT	-	TRBV2	-	TRBJ1-1
CASTHRGKIDGYTF	TGTGCCAGTACTCACAGGGGGAAGATCGATGGCTACACCTTC	-	TRBV19	TRBD1	TRBJ1-2
CSVEQGAMETQYF	TGCAGCGTTGAGCAGGGGGCGATGGAGACCCAGTACTTC	-	TRBV29-1	TRBD1	TRBJ2-5
CASSLNYEQYF	TGTGCCAGCAGCCTCAATTACGAGCAGTACTTC	-	TRBV2	-	TRBJ2-7
CASSLVRQAEQYF	TGTGCCAGCAGCTTAGTACGACAGGCCGAGCAGTACTTC	-	TRBV7-6	-	TRBJ2-7
CASSLAGLTKNIQYF	TGTGCCAGCAGCTTGGCCGGGTTGACCAAAAACATTCAGTACTTC	once	TRBV5-6	-	TRBJ2-4
CASSPTTVTEQYF	TGTGCCAGCTCACCTACCACGGTGACAGAGCAGTACTTC	-	TRBV18	-	TRBJ2-7
CASSGGSYNSPLHF	TGCGCCAGCAGTGGAGGGTCCTATAATTCACCCCTCCACTTT	-	TRBV10-2	-	TRBJ1-6
CASKNEETQYF	TGTGCCAGCAAAAATGAGGAGACCCAGTACTTC	-	TRBV27	-	TRBJ2-5
CASHYQGGSYNEQFF	TGTGCCAGCCATTACCAGGGCGGCTCCTACAATGAGCAGTTCTTC	-	TRBV11-3	-	TRBJ2-1
CASSLPKGQQETQYF	TGTGCCAGCAGCTTACCAAAGGGACAACAAGAGACCCAGTACTTC	-	TRBV7-9	-	TRBJ2-5
CASSIASGDNEQFF	TGTGCCAGTAGTATTGCCAGCGGCGACAATGAGCAGTTCTTC	-	TRBV19	-	TRBJ2-1
CASSDDRLGNQPQHF	TGTGCCAGTAGTGATGACAGGCTTGGCAATCAGCCCCAGCATTTT	-	TRBV19	-	TRBJ1-5
CASGSGANVLTF	TGTGCCTCAGGCTCTGGGGCCAACGTCCTGACTTTC	-	TRBV30	-	TRBJ2-6
CSVGTGRPYNEQFF	TGCAGCGTTGGGACAGGTAGGCCCTACAATGAGCAGTTCTTC	-	TRBV29-1	TRBD1	TRBJ2-1
CASSTGGRVGHEQFF	TGTGCCAGCAGTACGGGCGGGAGGGTTGGTCATGAGCAGTTCTTC	-	TRBV6-5	TRBD2	TRBJ2-1
CASSFRGKETQYF	TGTGCCAGCAGCTTTAGGGGGAAAGAGACCCAATACTTC	-	TRBV13	-	TRBJ2-5
CASADGSSGANVLTF	TGTGCCAGCGCGGATGGAAGCTCTGGGGCCAACGTCCTGACTTTC	-	TRBV6-5	-	TRBJ2-6
CASSSPSDRAGYGYTF	TGTGCCAGCAGCTCGCCTTCGGACAGGGCCGGCTATGGCTACACCTTC	-	TRBV5-4	TRBD1	TRBJ1-2
CASRPGDRVFQETQYF	TGTGCCAGCAGGCCGGGGGACAGGGTGTTTCAAGAGACCCAGTACTTC	-	TRBV27	TRBD1	TRBJ2-5
CASSQEVGVYNEQFF	TGCGCCAGCAGCCAAGAAGTGGGAGTCTACAATGAGCAGTTCTTC	-	TRBV4-3	-	TRBJ2-1
CASSGDRRNTEAFF	TGCGCCAGCAGCGGAGACAGGAGGAACACTGAAGCTTTCTTT	-	TRBV5-1	-	TRBJ1-1
CASSPTVGPYEQYF	TGCGCCAGCAGCCCCACTGTGGGCCCCTACGAGCAGTACTTC	-	TRBV4-1	-	TRBJ2-7